This TCR beta chain was sequenced in a study of shared clonotypes between healthy human individuals. TCRdb keeps only in-frame clones here, not all; method: immunoSEQ multiplex PCR. The top ten clones hold approximately 0.39% of a sample with over 2 million clones, 92% of them seen once. The CDR3 has 16 residues. CDR1 is MNHEY, CDR2 SMNVEV, per germline (reference sequence). The junction had 7 bases not matched to a gene; V was cut back by 4 bases and J by 1 base. The chain is built from TRBV27 and TRBJ2-1; 7 nucleotides match TRBD1. This clonotype was obtained from a man younger than 30 in good health. Some clones in this sample may be carry-over from other donors' samples. The sample was naive CD4+ T cells from PBMCs. Subset defined: CD45RA+ positively selected. Written as DNA, the CDR3 is TGTGCCAGCAGTTCCCCAAGGGGGCAGTCCTACAATGAGCAGTTCTTC. Amino acid sequence: CASSSPRGQSYNEQFF.